This T cell receptor beta chain was captured by sequencing in a study of CD8 T cells in Susac syndrome. In germline, CDR1 is SGHRS, CDR2 YFSETQ. Unmatched junction bases numbered 6, after V lost 5 bases and J lost 6 bases. The CDR3 consists of 13 residues. With random hexamers, roughly 0.5 to 1 ug RNA was reverse transcribed. Amplification of TCR beta CDR3 by immunoSEQ multiplex PCR spanned 54 Vbeta and 13 Jbeta. TCRdb redid the calling of the immunoSEQ multiplex PCR reads with MiXCR, one entry per CDR3 protein. This sample has 130,000 to 150,000 distinct CDR3 sequences, with 85% to 95% found just once. High-throughput TCR beta sequencing covered peripheral CD8+ and CD4+ T cells. Controls were drawn from healthy donors and were matched for age and sex.

The chain carries TRBV5-1 and TRBJ2-3; 7 positions match TRBD1. The sample consisted of CD8+ T cells from PBMCs. The TCR sequence derives from a human donor in good health. The CDR3 nucleotides read TGCGCCAGCAGTTTCTACAGGGGTGATACGCAGTATTTT. Its translation is CASSFYRGDTQYF.